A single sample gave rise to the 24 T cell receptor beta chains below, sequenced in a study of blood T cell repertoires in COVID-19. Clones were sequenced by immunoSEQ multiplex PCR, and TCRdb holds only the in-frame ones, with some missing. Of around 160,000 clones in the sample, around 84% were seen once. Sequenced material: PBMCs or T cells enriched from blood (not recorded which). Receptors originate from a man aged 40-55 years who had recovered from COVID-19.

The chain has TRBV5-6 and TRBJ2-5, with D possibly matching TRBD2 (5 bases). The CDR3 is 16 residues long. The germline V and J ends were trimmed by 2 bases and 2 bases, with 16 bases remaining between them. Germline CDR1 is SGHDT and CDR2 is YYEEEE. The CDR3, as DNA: TGTGCCAGCAGCTTATTAGAGGGCATAGTACAAGAGACCCAGTACTTC. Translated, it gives CASSLLEGIVQETQYF.

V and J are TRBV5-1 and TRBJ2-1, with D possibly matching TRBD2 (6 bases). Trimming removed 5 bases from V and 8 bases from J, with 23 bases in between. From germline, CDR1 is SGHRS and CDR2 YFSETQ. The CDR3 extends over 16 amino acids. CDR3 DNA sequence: TGCGCCAGCAGTTTAAGGAGGGTTAATATTCTGGATGAGCAGTTCTTC. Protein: CASSLRRVNILDEQFF.

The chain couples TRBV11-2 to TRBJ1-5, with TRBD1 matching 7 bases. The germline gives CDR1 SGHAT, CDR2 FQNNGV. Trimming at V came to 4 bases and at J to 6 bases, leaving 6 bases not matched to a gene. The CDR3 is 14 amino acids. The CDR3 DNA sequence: TGTGCCAGCAGCTCGAACACAGGGGCTCAGCCCCAGCATTTT. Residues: CASSSNTGAQPQHF.

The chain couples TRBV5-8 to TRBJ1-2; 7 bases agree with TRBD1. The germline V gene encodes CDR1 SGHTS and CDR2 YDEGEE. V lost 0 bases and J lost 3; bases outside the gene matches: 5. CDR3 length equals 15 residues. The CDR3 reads CASSLEGQSYYGYTF. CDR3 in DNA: TGTGCCAGCAGCTTGGAGGGACAGAGTTACTATGGCTACACCTTC.

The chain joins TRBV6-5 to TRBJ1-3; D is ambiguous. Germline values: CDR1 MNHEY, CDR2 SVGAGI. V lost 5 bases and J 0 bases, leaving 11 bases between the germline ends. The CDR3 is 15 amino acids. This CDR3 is CASSPRRSSGNTIYF. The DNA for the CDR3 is TGTGCCAGCAGTCCCCGACGGAGCTCTGGAAACACCATATATTTT.

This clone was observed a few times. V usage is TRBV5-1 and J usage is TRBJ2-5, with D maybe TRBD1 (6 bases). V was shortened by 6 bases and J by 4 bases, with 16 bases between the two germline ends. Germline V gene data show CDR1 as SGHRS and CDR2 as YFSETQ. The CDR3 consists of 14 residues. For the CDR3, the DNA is TGCGCCAGCACCATCGACAGGCCCGGAGAGACCCAGTACTTC. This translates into CASTIDRPGETQYF.

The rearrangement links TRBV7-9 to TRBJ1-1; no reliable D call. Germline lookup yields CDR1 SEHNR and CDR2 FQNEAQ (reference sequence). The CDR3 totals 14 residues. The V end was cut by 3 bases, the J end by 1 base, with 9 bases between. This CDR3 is CASSFGERNTEAFF. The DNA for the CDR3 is TGTGCCAGCAGCTTTGGAGAAAGGAACACTGAAGCTTTCTTT.

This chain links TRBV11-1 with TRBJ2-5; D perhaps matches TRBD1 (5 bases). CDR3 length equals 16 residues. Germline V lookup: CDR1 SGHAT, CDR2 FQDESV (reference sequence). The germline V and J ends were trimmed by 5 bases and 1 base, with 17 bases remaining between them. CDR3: CASSGPLAGPQETQYF. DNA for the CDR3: TGTGCCAGCAGCGGGCCCCTGGCAGGGCCCCAAGAGACCCAGTACTTC.

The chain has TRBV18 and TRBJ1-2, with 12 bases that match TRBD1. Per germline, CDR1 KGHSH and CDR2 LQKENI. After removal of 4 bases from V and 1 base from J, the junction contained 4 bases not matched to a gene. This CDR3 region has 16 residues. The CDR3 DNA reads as TGTGCCAGCTCACGGGGACAGGGGGCGGATAACTATGGCTACACCTTC. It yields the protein CASSRGQGADNYGYTF.

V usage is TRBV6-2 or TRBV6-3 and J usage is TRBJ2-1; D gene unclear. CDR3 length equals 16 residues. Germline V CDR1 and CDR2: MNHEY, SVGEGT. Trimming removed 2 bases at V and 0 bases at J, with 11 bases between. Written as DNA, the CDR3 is TGTGCCAGCAGTTACCCGGCAGGCAGCTCCTACAATGAGCAGTTCTTC. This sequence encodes CASSYPAGSSYNEQFF.

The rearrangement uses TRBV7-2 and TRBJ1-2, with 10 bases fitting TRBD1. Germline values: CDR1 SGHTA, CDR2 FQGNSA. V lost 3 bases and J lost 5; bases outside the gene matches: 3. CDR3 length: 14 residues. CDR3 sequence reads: CASSLGQGIYGYTF. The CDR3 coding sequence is TGTGCCAGCAGCTTGGGACAGGGGATTTATGGCTACACCTTC.

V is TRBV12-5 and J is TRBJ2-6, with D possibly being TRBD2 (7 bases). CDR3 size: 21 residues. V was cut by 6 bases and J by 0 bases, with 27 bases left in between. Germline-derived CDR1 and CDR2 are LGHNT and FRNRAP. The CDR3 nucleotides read TGTGCTAGTGGGTCCCTGGGGGGGGCGCGTCGCCTAACCTCTGGGGCCAACGTCCTGACTTTC. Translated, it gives CASGSLGGARRLTSGANVLTF.

The CDR3 here is CASSSDRGGLGYEQYF. The CDR3 bases are TGTGCCAGCAGCTCTGACAGGGGGGGTTTAGGCTACGAGCAGTACTTC. This sequence joins TRBV5-6 and TRBJ2-7; 9 nucleotides align to TRBD1. With 3 bases clipped from V and 3 bases from J, the junction kept 10 bases outside the gene matches. There are 16 residues in the CDR3. Germline lookup yields CDR1 SGHDT and CDR2 YYEEEE.

CDR3 loop: CSASPAQNSGNTIYF. CDR3 coding DNA: TGCAGTGCTAGTCCCGCACAAAACTCTGGAAACACCATATATTTT. This chain uses TRBV20-1 with TRBJ1-3, with no clear D. CDR3 length equals 15 residues. Trimming shortened V by 3 bases and J by 0 bases, and 12 bases separated the two germline ends. CDR1 DFQATT and CDR2 SNEGSKA come from the germline V gene (reference sequence).

The CDR3 DNA reads as TGTGCCAGCAGCGGGTGGGGGCAGGATGGCTACACCTTC. Translation: CASSGWGQDGYTF. The chain couples TRBV7-9 to TRBJ1-2; possibly TRBD1 for D (6 bases). CDR3 length: 13 amino acids. Germline V lookup: CDR1 SEHNR, CDR2 FQNEAQ (reference sequence). The ends were cut back, 5 bases at V and 6 bases at J, with 13 bases in the middle. The complete variable domain, with remaining parts taken from reference TRBV7-9 and TRBJ1-2, reads DTGVSQNPRHKITKRGQNVTFRCDPISEHNRLYWYRQTLGQGPEFLTYFQNEAQLEKSRLLSDRFSAERPKGSFSTLEIQRTEQGDSAMYLCASSGWGQDGYTFGSGTRLTVV.

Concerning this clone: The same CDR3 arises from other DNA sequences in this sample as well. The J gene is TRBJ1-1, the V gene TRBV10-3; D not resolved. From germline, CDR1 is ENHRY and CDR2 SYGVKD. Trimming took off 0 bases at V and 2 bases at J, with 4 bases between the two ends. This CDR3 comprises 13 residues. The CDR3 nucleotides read TGTGCCATCAGTGAGTCGTTAAACACTGAAGCTTTCTTT. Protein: CAISESLNTEAFF.

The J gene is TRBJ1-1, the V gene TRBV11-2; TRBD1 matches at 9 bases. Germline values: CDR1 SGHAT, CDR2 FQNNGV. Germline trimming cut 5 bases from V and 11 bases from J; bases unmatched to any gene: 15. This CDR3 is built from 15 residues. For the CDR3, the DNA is TGTGCCAGCAGCCTGGGAGACAGGGGGACGAGAAGGGCTTTCTTT. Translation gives CASSLGDRGTRRAFF. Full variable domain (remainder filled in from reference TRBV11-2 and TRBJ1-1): EAGVAQSPRYKIIEKRQSVAFWCNPISGHATLYWYQQILGQGPKLLIQFQNNGVVDDSQLPKDRFSAERLKGVDSTLKIQPAKLEDSAVYLCASSLGDRGTRRAFFGQGTRLTVV.

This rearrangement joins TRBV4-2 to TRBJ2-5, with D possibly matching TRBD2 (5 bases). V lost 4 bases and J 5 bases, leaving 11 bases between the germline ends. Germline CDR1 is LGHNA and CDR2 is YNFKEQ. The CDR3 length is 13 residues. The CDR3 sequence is CASSPGLGETQYF. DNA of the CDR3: TGTGCCAGCAGCCCAGGACTGGGGGAGACCCAGTACTTC.

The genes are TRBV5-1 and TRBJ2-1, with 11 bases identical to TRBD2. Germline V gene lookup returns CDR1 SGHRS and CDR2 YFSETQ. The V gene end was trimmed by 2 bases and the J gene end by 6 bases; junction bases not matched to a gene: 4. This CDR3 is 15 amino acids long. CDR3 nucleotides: TGCGCCAGCAGCTTCACTAGCGGGGGACTCAATGAGCAGTTCTTC. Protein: CASSFTSGGLNEQFF.

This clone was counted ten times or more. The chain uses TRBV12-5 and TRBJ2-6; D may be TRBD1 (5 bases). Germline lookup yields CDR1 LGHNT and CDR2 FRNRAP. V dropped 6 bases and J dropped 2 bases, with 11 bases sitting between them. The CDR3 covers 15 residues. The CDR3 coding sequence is TGTGCTAGTGGACTAACAGGCCCTGGGGCCAACGTCCTGACTTTC. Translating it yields CASGLTGPGANVLTF.

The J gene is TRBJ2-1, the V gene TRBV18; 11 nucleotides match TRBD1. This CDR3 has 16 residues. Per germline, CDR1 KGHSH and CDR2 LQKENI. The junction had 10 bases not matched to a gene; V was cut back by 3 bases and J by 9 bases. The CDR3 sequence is CASSPRTGGITGEQFF. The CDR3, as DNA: TGTGCCAGCTCACCCCGGACAGGGGGCATCACGGGTGAGCAGTTCTTC.

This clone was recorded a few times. CDR3 bases: TGTGCCAGCTCACTCCGGACTAGCGGGGAAGAGACCCAGTACTTC. It codes for CASSLRTSGEETQYF. V gene TRBV18 combines with J gene TRBJ2-5; 12 bases are shared with TRBD2. The CDR3 contains 15 residues. Germline-derived CDR1 and CDR2 are KGHSH and LQKENI. J was trimmed by 3 bases and V by 4 bases; bases with no gene match: 3.

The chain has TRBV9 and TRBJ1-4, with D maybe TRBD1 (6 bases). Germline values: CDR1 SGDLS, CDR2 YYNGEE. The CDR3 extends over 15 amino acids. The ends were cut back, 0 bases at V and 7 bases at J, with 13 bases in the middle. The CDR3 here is CASSVDSGEGEKLFF. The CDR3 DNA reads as TGTGCCAGCAGCGTAGATTCAGGGGAGGGTGAAAAACTGTTTTTT.

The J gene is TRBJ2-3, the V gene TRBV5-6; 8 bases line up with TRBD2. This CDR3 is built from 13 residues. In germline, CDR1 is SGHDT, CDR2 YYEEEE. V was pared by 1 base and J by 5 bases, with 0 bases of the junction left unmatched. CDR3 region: CASSLSGGDTQYF. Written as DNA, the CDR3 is TGTGCCAGCAGCTTGAGCGGGGGAGATACGCAGTATTTT. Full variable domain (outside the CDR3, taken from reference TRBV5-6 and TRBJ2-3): DAGVTQSPTHLIKTRGQQVTLRCSPKSGHDTVSWYQQALGQGPQFIFQYYEEEERQRGNFPDRFSGHQFPNYSSELNVNALLLGDSALYLCASSLSGGDTQYFGPGTRLTVL.